Detailed here is one T cell receptor beta chain. The antigen is not known. Germline V gene data show CDR1 as MNHEY and CDR2 as SVGAGI. Trimming removed 5 bases from V and 6 bases from J; junction bases left unmatched: 6. This CDR3 is 13 amino acids long. The source of the sample is a study of shared clonotypes between healthy human individuals. Study-wide results and caveats: The researchers took only blood, and tissue repertoires probably look different. In general, naive subsets displayed greater estimated richness than memory subsets did.

Method: immunoSEQ multiplex PCR; TCRdb's copy keeps in-frame clones and lacks some. The sample yields around 2.1 million clones, about 92% seen once. Naive CD8 cells were CD45RO-negative, positively selected for CCR7, excluding terminally differentiated effector memory CD45RA+ cells. None of the donors, who were healthy HIV-negative adults, had recently had acute infections or vaccinations. Only Caucasian adults living in Nashville, Tennessee made up the donor group. This rearrangement joins TRBV6-5 to TRBJ1-1, with TRBD1 identical over 7 bases. This TCR came from a man between 18 and 35 years old in good health. Some clones in this sample may be carry-over from other donors' samples. The sample taken for sequencing was naive CD8+ T cells from PBMCs. CDR3 residues: CASSRRQGAEAFF. In nucleotides, the CDR3 is TGTGCCAGCAGTAGGCGGCAGGGGGCTGAAGCTTTCTTT.